Following are 25 T cell receptor beta chains from one sample sequenced in a study of T cells in Graves' hyperthyroidism and ophthalmopathy. RNA transcripts served as the template for amplifying TCR beta CDR3 regions. HTBI primers drove first-round RT-PCR of the TCR CDR3. Each CDR3 protein is one row after TCRdb ran MiXCR on the multiplex PCR reads. This repertoire shows about 500,000 distinct CDR3 sequences, roughly an eighth found once; its top ten account for around a sixth. Source material: blood. The receptors shown here come from a woman under 30 with Graves' hyperthyroidism.

This clonotype was observed many times. This chain connects TRBV20-1 to TRBJ2-1; 9 nucleotides align to TRBD2. Germline V gene sequence: CDR1 DFQATT, CDR2 SNEGSKA (reference sequence). Trimming at V came to 3 bases and at J to 8 bases, leaving 11 bases not matched to a gene. The CDR3 spans 15 residues. DNA of the CDR3: TGCAGTGCTAGGAGTCTAGCGGGAAGGAGAGATGAGCAGTTCTTC. Encoded protein: CSARSLAGRRDEQFF.

This clonotype was seen at least ten times. The chain joins TRBV7-9 to TRBJ2-1, with a weak D call TRBD2 (6 bases). From germline, CDR1 is SEHNR and CDR2 FQNEAQ (reference sequence). The CDR3 consists of 14 residues. V dropped 5 bases and J dropped 4 bases, with 12 bases sitting between them. The CDR3, as DNA: TGTGCCAGCAGCCAACTACGGGAGTACAATGAGCAGTTCTTC. Translation: CASSQLREYNEQFF.

In this sample, this clonotype turned up many times. This chain joins TRBV11-3 and TRBJ2-2; no clear D. The germline CDR1 and CDR2 sequences are SGHNT and YENEEA. Trimming left V 2 bases short and J 5 bases short, with 12 bases between. The CDR3 loop spans 15 amino acids. In DNA, the CDR3 is TGTGCCAGCAGCTTATCCCCCTTAGATACCGGGGAGCTGTTTTTT. As protein: CASSLSPLDTGELFF.

This clonotype was counted at least ten times. The rearrangement uses TRBV28 and TRBJ2-6, with D hard to call. The CDR3 consists of 15 residues. V was trimmed by 5 bases and J by 3 bases, leaving 11 bases between them. Germline V gene lookup returns CDR1 MDHEN and CDR2 SYDVKM. In DNA, the CDR3 is TGTGCCAGCAGTGATGGGGTGGTTGGGGCCAACGTCCTGACTTTC. The encoded protein is CASSDGVVGANVLTF.

This clonotype has ten or more counts. The V gene is TRBV24-1, the J gene TRBJ2-5; D is possibly TRBD2 (6 bases). The CDR3 covers 15 residues. V lost 11 bases to trimming and J lost 3 bases, with 21 bases between them. Germline CDR1 reads KGHDR; CDR2 reads SFDVKD. The CDR3 sequence: CAIVPREEEKETQYF. The CDR3 nucleotides are TGTGCCATCGTTCCAAGGGAGGAGGAGAAAGAGACCCAGTACTTC.

This clonotype was recorded many times. The chain carries TRBV10-3 and TRBJ1-1; TRBD1 might be the D (6 bases). Looked up from germline, CDR1 is ENHRY and CDR2 is SYGVKD. V dropped 5 bases and J dropped 5 bases, with 15 bases sitting between them. The CDR3 spans 14 residues. The CDR3 nucleotides are TGTGCCATCAGTCCTCGGGACAAATCGACTGAAGCTTTCTTT. As protein: CAISPRDKSTEAFF.

This chain joins TRBV12-3 or TRBV12-4 and TRBJ2-1; D remains ambiguous. The V gene lost 3 bases and the J gene lost 6 bases, with 15 bases spanning the gap. The CDR3 extends over 15 amino acids. The CDR3 nucleotides read TGTGCCAGCAGTTTCGACAAGGCTACTACCAATGAGCAGTTCTTC. Translated: CASSFDKATTNEQFF.

The V gene is TRBV2, the J gene TRBJ2-3; TRBD2 aligns across 11 bases. V was clipped by 5 bases and J by 4 bases; unmatched bases: 5. The germline gives CDR1 SNHLY, CDR2 FYNNEI. CDR3 size: 15 residues. CDR3 in DNA: TGTGCCAGCAGTAAACTAGCGGGAGACCCAGATACGCAGTATTTT. Its translation: CASSKLAGDPDTQYF. The variable domain in full, completed from reference TRBV2 and TRBJ2-3, reads EPEVTQTPSHQVTQMGQEVILRCVPISNHLYFYWYRQILGQKVEFLVSFYNNEISEKSEIFDDQFSVERPDGSNFTLKIRSTKLEDSAMYFCASSKLAGDPDTQYFGPGTRLTVL.

Worth noting for this clonotype: Possible read error: a much larger clone is one base away. The rearrangement joins TRBV6-5 to TRBJ2-7; D gene uncertain. The CDR3 runs 13 residues. Germline V gene sequence: CDR1 MNHEY, CDR2 SVGAGI. The ends were cut back, 4 bases at V and 2 bases at J, with 9 bases in the middle. The CDR3 loop is CASSFPYPYEQYF. DNA for the CDR3: TGTGCCAGCAGTTTCCCATACCCCTACGAGCAGTACTTC.

This clonotype was seen at least ten times. The V and J genes are TRBV29-1 and TRBJ2-1; 8 bases align to TRBD2. CDR3 size: 17 residues. The V gene's germline CDR1 is SQVTM and CDR2 ANQGSEA. J gave up 4 bases and V 1 base, and 12 bases lay outside the gene matches. CDR3 sequence: CSVEGASGGAKYNEQFF. DNA for the CDR3: TGCAGCGTTGAAGGCGCCAGCGGGGGAGCGAAGTACAATGAGCAGTTCTTC.

This clonotype was detected ten times or more. The rearrangement uses TRBV11-2 and TRBJ2-5, with D hard to call. The V end was cut by 5 bases, the J end by 2 bases, with 12 bases between. Looked up from germline, CDR1 is SGHAT and CDR2 is FQNNGV. The CDR3 sequence is 14 residues long. The CDR3 is CASSPRGSQETQYF. In nucleotides, the CDR3 is TGTGCCAGCAGCCCCCGTGGCTCACAAGAGACCCAGTACTTC.

This clonotype has at least ten counts. The chain uses TRBV5-1 and TRBJ2-1; TRBD2 agrees at 13 bases. This CDR3 comprises 15 residues. The germline gives CDR1 SGHRS, CDR2 YFSETQ. V was clipped by 4 bases and J by 9 bases; unmatched bases: 7. CDR3 loop: CASSEGLAGHGEQFF. The CDR3 DNA sequence: TGCGCCAGCAGCGAGGGACTAGCGGGACACGGTGAGCAGTTCTTC.

This clonotype was counted ten times or more. The chain carries TRBV9 and TRBJ2-7; a possible D gene is TRBD2 (5 bases). The germline V gene has CDR1 SGDLS and CDR2 YYNGEE. The CDR3 totals 13 residues. The V and J ends lost 7 bases and 4 bases respectively, with 15 bases between them. The CDR3 DNA reads TGTGCCAGCGGAAAAGGGAGTCATTACGAGCAGTACTTC. This codes for CASGKGSHYEQYF.

A word on this clonotype: This could be a read error, since a much larger clone is one nucleotide away. The chain links TRBV12-3 or TRBV12-4 to TRBJ2-2, with 7 bases that match TRBD2. This CDR3 contains 15 residues. CDR3: CASGLNAGVAGELFF. The DNA of the CDR3 is TGTGCCAGCGGTTTAAACGCGGGAGTGGCCGGGGAGCTGTTTTTT.

The V and J genes are TRBV7-8 and TRBJ1-1; D gene unclear. Germline CDR1 is SGHVS and CDR2 is FQNEAQ. This CDR3 has 15 amino acids. Trimming shortened V by 5 bases and J by 1 base, and 14 bases separated the two germline ends. As DNA, the CDR3 is TGTGCCAGCAGCCAAACTTTACTTAGGAACACTGAAGCTTTCTTT. It translates to CASSQTLLRNTEAFF.

This clonotype was counted between two and nine times. The V call is TRBV10-2, the J call TRBJ2-4; TRBD2 aligns across 9 bases. V shed 8 bases and J 6 bases; nucleotides not matched to a gene: 5. The CDR3 extends over 13 amino acids. The V gene's germline CDR1 is WSHSY and CDR2 SAAADI. The CDR3 spells CASFSGRGNIQYF. CDR3 bases: TGCGCCAGCTTTAGCGGGAGAGGAAACATTCAGTACTTC.

The table lists this clonotype with many counts. The chain joins TRBV30 to TRBJ1-5, with a possible D match to TRBD1 (5 bases). Germline CDR1 GTSNPN, CDR2 SVGIG (reference sequence). V gave up 2 bases and J gave up 3 bases, with 8 bases separating them. This CDR3 contains 13 residues. The CDR3 DNA is TGTGCCTGGAGTTCAGGGTACAATCAGCCCCAGCATTTT. It translates to CAWSSGYNQPQHF.

The chain is built from TRBV30 and TRBJ2-7; TRBD1 matches 9 bases. Germline lookup yields CDR1 GTSNPN and CDR2 SVGIG (reference sequence). The CDR3 has 13 residues. After removal of 4 bases from V and 6 bases from J, the junction contained 7 bases not matched to a gene. The CDR3 loop is CAWKGTGFGEQYF. The CDR3 nucleotides read TGTGCCTGGAAGGGGACAGGGTTTGGCGAGCAGTACTTC.

The chain carries TRBV24-1 and TRBJ1-1, with 8 nucleotides matching TRBD1. Germline trimming cut 9 bases from V and 6 bases from J; bases unmatched to any gene: 5. This CDR3 has 12 amino acids. CDR1 KGHDR and CDR2 SFDVKD come from the germline V gene. The CDR3 DNA reads TGTGCCACCGATTCAGGGGGCCCTGAAGCTTTCTTT. Residues: CATDSGGPEAFF.

This clonotype came up many times. This chain joins TRBV7-3 and TRBJ2-1, with D perhaps matching TRBD2 (5 bases). The V end was cut by 5 bases, the J end by 3 bases, with 11 bases between. CDR1 is SGHTA and CDR2 is FQGTGA in the germline V gene. CDR3 size: 14 residues. CDR3 bases: TGTGCCAGCAGCGCCACCACTAGCTACAATGAGCAGTTCTTC. It codes for CASSATTSYNEQFF. The complete variable domain, with remaining parts taken from reference TRBV7-3 and TRBJ2-1, reads GAGVSQTPSNKVTEKGKYVELRCDPISGHTALYWYRQSLGQGPEFLIYFQGTGAADDSGLPNDRFFAVRPEGSVSTLKIQRTERGDSAVYLCASSATTSYNEQFFGPGTRLTVL.

This clonotype was detected only a few times. The chain uses TRBV30 and TRBJ1-6, with unresolved D. Trimming removed 0 bases from V and 6 bases from J, with 6 bases in between. Germline assignment: CDR1 GTSNPN and CDR2 SVGIG (reference sequence). The CDR3 is 13 amino acids. The CDR3, as DNA: TGTGCCTGGAGTGTAAACCCTAATTCACCCCTCCACTTT. It encodes CAWSVNPNSPLHF.

This clonotype appeared many times. The chain couples TRBV12-3 or TRBV12-4 to TRBJ1-1; no clear D gene. Trimming stripped 6 bases from V and 3 bases from J, with 8 bases between. This CDR3 is 12 amino acids long. This CDR3 reads CASSWGYTEAFF. The CDR3 DNA reads as TGTGCCAGCAGCTGGGGATACACTGAAGCTTTCTTT.

The sample holds a few counts of this clonotype. This rearrangement joins TRBV10-3 to TRBJ2-3, with D perhaps TRBD1 (7 bases). The V and J ends lost 1 base and 0 bases respectively, with 14 bases between them. The CDR3 length is 17 residues. Germline CDR1 and CDR2: ENHRY and SYGVKD. The CDR3 loop reads CAISEFTRGTSTDTQYF. In DNA, the CDR3 is TGTGCCATCAGTGAGTTTACCAGGGGGACTAGCACAGATACGCAGTATTTT.

This clonotype was detected ten times or more. The chain recombines TRBV29-1 with TRBJ2-5; 7 bases agree with TRBD2. Germline lookup yields CDR1 SQVTM and CDR2 ANQGSEA. This CDR3 has 13 residues. V trimming: 3 bases; J trimming: 5 bases; junction bases outside the gene matches: 6. CDR3: CSVDAGAGETQYF. DNA for the CDR3: TGCAGCGTTGATGCGGGAGCGGGTGAGACCCAGTACTTC.

The V gene is TRBV4-1, the J gene TRBJ2-7, with TRBD2 matching over 11 bases. The CDR3 is 15 amino acids. CDR1 and CDR2 from the germline V gene are MGHRA and YSYEKL. V trimming: 1 base; J trimming: 5 bases; junction bases outside the gene matches: 4. The CDR3 sequence: CASSQATSGSHEQYV. The CDR3 DNA reads TGCGCCAGCAGCCAAGCCACTAGCGGGAGCCACGAGCAGTACGTC.